Sequencing of this TCR beta chain was carried out in a study of blood T cell repertoires in COVID-19. Study overall: Specimens from acute and convalescent COVID-19 originated in the United States, Italy and Spain.

Assay used: immunoSEQ multiplex PCR; TCRdb lists only in-frame clones, some missing. The sample lists about 68,000 clones; 80% to 90% were seen once. V dropped 5 bases and J dropped 9; count of bases not matched to a gene: 12. CDR1 and CDR2 from the germline V gene are MNHEY and SMNVEV (reference sequence). CDR3 length: 15 residues. Sequenced sample: peripheral blood. The chain joins TRBV27 to TRBJ1-4; 7 bases are shared with TRBD1. This sequence originates from an older man with COVID-19, enrolled during active disease. The CDR3 loop reads CASSANRGGAQKLFF. The CDR3 coding sequence is TGTGCCAGCAGTGCCAACAGGGGAGGTGCTCAAAAACTGTTTTTT.